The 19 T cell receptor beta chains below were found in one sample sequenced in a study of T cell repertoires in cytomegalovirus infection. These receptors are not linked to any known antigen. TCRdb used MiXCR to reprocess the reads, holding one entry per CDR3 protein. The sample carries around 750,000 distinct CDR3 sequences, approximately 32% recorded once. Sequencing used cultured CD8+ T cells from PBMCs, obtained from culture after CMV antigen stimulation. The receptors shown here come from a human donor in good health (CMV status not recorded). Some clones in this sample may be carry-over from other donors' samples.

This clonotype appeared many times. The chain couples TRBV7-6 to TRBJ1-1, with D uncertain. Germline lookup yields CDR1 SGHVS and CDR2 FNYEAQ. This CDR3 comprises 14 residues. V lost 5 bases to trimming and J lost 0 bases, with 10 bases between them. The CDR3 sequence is CASSPASLNTEAFF. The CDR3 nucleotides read TGTGCCAGCAGCCCAGCCAGTTTGAACACTGAAGCTTTCTTT.

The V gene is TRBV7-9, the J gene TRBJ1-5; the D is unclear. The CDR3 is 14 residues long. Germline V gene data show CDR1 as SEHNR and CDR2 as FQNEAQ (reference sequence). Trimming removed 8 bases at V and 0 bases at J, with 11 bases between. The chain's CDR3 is CASARGSSNQPQHF. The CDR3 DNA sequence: TGTGCCAGCGCTAGAGGGTCTAGCAATCAGCCCCAGCATTTT.

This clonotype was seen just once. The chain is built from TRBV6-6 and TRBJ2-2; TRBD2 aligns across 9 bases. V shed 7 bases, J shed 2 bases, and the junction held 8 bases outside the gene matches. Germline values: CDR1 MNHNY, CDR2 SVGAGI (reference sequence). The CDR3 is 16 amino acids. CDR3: CASTVSGGRNTGELFF. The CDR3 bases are TGTGCCAGCACCGTTAGCGGGGGCCGTAACACCGGGGAGCTGTTTTTT.

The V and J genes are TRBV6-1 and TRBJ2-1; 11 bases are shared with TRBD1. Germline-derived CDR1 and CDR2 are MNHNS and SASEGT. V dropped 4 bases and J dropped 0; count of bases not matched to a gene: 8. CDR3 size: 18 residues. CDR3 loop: CASSGGQGAPSSYNEQFF. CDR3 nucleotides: TGTGCCAGCAGTGGAGGACAGGGGGCCCCGAGCTCCTACAATGAGCAGTTCTTC.

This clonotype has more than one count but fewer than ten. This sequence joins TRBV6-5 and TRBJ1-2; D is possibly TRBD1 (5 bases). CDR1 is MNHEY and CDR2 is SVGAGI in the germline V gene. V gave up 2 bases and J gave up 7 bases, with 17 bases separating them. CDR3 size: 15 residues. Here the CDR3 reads CASSYGTEHLGGYTF. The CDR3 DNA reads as TGTGCCAGCAGTTACGGGACTGAGCACTTGGGTGGCTACACCTTC.

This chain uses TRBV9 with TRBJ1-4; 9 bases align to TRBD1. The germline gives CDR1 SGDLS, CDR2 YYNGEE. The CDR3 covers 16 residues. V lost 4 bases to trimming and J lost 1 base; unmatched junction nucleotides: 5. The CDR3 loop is CASSMTGGITNEKLFF. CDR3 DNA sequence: TGTGCCAGCAGCATGACAGGGGGTATAACTAATGAAAAACTGTTTTTT.

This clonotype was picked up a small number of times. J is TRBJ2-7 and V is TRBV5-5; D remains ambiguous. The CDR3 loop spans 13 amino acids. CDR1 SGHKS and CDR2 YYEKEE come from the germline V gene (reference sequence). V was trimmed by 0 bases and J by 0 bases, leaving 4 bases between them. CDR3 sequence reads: CASSLATSYEQYV. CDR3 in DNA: TGTGCCAGCAGCTTGGCAACCTCCTACGAGCAGTACGTC.

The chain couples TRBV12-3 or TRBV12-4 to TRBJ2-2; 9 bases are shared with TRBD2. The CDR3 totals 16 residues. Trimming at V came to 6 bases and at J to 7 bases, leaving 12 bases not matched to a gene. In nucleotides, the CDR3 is TGTGCCAGCAGCCCGGGGGGCGGGGGGGCTAGCGGGGAGCTGTTTTTT. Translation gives CASSPGGGGASGELFF.

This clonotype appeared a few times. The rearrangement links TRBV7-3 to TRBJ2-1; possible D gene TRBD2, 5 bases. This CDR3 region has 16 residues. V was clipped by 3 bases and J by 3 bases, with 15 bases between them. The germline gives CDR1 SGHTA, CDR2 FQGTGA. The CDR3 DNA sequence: TGTGCCAGCAGCTTTAATCCCGGGAACCTCTACAATGAGCAGTTCTTC. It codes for CASSFNPGNLYNEQFF.

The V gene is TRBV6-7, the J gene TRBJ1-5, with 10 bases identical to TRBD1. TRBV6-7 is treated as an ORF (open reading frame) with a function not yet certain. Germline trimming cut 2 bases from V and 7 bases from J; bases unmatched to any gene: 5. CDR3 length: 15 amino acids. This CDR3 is CASSYGTGARQPQHF. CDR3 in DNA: TGTGCCAGCAGTTACGGGACAGGGGCGCGGCAGCCCCAGCATTTT.

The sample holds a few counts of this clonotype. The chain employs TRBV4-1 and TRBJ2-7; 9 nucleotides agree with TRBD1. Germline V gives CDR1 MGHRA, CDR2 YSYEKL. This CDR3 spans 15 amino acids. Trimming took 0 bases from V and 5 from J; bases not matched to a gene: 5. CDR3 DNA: TGCGCCAGCAGCCAAGAATTTGGGACAGGGAACGAGCAGTACGTC. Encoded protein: CASSQEFGTGNEQYV.

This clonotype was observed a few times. CDR3 region: CASSLPVVTLGYTF. In nucleotides, the CDR3 is TGTGCCAGCAGCTTACCGGTTGTAACCCTGGGCTACACCTTC. V usage is TRBV7-9 and J usage is TRBJ1-2; D is unresolved. V was clipped by 2 bases and J by 8 bases, with 15 bases between them. The CDR3 loop spans 14 amino acids. Germline CDR1 reads SEHNR; CDR2 reads FQNEAQ (reference sequence). Complete variable domain (other parts from reference TRBV7-9 and TRBJ1-2): DTGVSQNPRHKITKRGQNVTFRCDPISEHNRLYWYRQTLGQGPEFLTYFQNEAQLEKSRLLSDRFSAERPKGSFSTLEIQRTEQGDSAMYLCASSLPVVTLGYTFGSGTRLTVV.

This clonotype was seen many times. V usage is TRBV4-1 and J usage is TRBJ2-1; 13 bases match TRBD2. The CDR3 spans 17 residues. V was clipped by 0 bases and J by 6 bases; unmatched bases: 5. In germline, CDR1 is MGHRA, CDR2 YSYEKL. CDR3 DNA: TGCGCCAGCAGCCAAGATCAGACTAGCGGGGGGACCAATGAGCAGTTCTTC. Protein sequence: CASSQDQTSGGTNEQFF.

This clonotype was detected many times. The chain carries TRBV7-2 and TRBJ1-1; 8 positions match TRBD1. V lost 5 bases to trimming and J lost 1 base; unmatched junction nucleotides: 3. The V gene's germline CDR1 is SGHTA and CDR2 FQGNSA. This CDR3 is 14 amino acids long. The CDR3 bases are TGTGCCAGCAGCATCGACAGGGGGAACACTGAAGCTTTCTTT. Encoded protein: CASSIDRGNTEAFF.

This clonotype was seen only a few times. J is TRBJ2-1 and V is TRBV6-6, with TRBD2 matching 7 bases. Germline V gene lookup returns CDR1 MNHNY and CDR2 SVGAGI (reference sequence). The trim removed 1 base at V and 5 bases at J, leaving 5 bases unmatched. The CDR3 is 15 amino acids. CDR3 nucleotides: TGTGCCAGCAGTTACTTGGCGGGGGAGAACAATGAGCAGTTCTTC. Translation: CASSYLAGENNEQFF.

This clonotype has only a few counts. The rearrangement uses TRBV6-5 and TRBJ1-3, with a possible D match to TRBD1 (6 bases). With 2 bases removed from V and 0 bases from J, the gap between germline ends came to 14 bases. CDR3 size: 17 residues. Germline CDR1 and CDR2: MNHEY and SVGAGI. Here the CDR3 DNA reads TGTGCCAGCAGTTACGGGCAGGGGCCCTACTCTGGAAACACCATATATTTT. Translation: CASSYGQGPYSGNTIYF.

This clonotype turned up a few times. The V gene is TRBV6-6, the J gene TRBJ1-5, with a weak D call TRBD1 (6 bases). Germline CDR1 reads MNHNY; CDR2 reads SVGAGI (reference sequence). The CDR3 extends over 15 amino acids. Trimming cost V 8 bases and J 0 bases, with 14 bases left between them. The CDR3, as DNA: TGTGCCAGCGGCGACAGGCTTTATAGCAATCAGCCCCAGCATTTT. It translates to CASGDRLYSNQPQHF.

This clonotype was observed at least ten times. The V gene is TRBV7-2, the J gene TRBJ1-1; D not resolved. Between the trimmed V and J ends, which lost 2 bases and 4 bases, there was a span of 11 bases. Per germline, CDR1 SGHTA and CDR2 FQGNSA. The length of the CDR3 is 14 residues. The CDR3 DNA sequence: TGTGCCAGCAGCTTAAGCCCTATAGGCACTGAAGCTTTCTTT. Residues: CASSLSPIGTEAFF.

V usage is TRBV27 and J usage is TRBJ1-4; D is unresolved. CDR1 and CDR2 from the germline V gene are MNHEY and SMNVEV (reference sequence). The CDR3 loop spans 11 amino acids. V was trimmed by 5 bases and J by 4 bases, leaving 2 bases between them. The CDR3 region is CASSDNEKLFF. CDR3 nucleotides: TGTGCCAGCAGTGATAATGAAAAACTGTTTTTT.